This record concerns one TCR beta chain sequence. Its cognate antigen is unknown. This sample stems from a study of T cell responses to AZD1222 COVID-19 vaccine. Study findings and constraints: Compared with day 0, the breadth and depth of the Spike-specific TCR repertoire rose significantly after two doses of AZD1222. Close to half of spike-specific TCRs reportedly recognize unmutated variant regions. Donors in the cohort were predominantly white British and more often female, and clonal diversity was possibly underestimated. Repertoire samples came only from after the peak T cell response.

CDR3 length: 15 amino acids. Germline V gene lookup returns CDR1 LGHNA and CDR2 YSLEER. Trimming pared 0 bases from V and 5 bases from J, leaving 11 bases between. Using immunoSEQ multiplex PCR, the repertoire was profiled, and TCRdb retains in-frame clones only, with some absent. The sample has some 150,000 clones, 70% to 90% seen once. The J gene is TRBJ2-1, the V gene TRBV4-3; D remains unclear. The specimen comprised peripheral blood, sampled on day 0 of AZD1222 vaccination. This clonotype was sampled from an adult in good health. CDR3 DNA: TGCGCCAGCAGCCAAGAACGGAAATCCAACAATGAGCAGTTCTTC. It is translated as CASSQERKSNNEQFF.